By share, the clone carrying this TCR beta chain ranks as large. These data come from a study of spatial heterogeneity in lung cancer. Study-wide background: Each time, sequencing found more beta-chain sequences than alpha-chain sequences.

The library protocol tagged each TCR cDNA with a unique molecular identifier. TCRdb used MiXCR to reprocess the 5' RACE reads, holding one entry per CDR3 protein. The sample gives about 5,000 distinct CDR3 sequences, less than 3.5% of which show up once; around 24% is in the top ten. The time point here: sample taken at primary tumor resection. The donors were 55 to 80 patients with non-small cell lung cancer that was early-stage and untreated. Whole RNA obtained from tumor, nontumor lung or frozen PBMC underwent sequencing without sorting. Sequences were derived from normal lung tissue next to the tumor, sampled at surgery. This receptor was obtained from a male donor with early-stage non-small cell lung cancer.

The CDR3 DNA sequence: TGTGCCAGCAGGACCGGGATTAGTCGTCAAGAGACCCAGTACTTC. Its protein product is CASRTGISRQETQYF. The genes are TRBV6-5 and TRBJ2-5, with TRBD2 as a possible D gene (5 bases). The CDR3 is 15 residues long. V lost 6 bases and J 2 bases, leaving 16 bases between the germline ends. Per the germline V gene, CDR1 is MNHEY and CDR2 is SVGAGI.